This TCR beta chain was profiled in a study of T cells in Graves' hyperthyroidism and ophthalmopathy. Those patients with uncontrolled infection, other autoimmune disease, pregnancy or lactation were excluded. On this clonotype: Possible read error: a much larger clone is one base away.

This CDR3 is 14 amino acids long. TCR beta CDR3 sequences were amplified from RNA transcripts. Researchers ran a first-round RT-PCR on the TCR CDR3 using the HTBI primer set. TCRdb reanalysed the multiplex PCR reads using MiXCR and keeps one entry per CDR3 protein. The sample holds 600,000 to 700,000 distinct CDR3 sequences, roughly 45% seen once. The receptor was derived from an adult man with Graves' disease, either hyperthyroidism or ophthalmopathy (not recorded which). Sequences were obtained from peripheral blood or thyroid tissue (not recorded which). This chain joins TRBV12-3 or TRBV12-4 and TRBJ1-2; 9 bases line up with TRBD1. As DNA, the CDR3 is TGTGCCAGCAGTCGCGGGACAGGGTACTATGGCTACGCCTTC. Translation: CASSRGTGYYGYAF.